In this sample, the clone carrying this T cell receptor (beta chain) turned up many times. Its matching antigen is unknown. The sample belongs to a study of breast tumors, draining lymph nodes, adjacent tissues. Overall study findings and caveats: Data only fit, rather than demonstrated, lymph node origin of most tumor T cells.

The lymph nodes were axillary draining lymph nodes from breast cancer patients. V was trimmed by 3 bases and J by 0 bases, leaving 11 bases between them. This CDR3 spans 14 amino acids. Germline CDR1 is DFQATT and CDR2 is SNEGSKA (reference sequence). Using its own MiXCR run on the multiplex PCR reads, TCRdb lists one record per CDR3 protein. This repertoire shows fewer than 200,000 distinct CDR3 sequences, 25% to 40% found once; its top ten account for approximately 4.3%. The chain couples TRBV20-1 to TRBJ1-2; tentatively, D is TRBD1 (6 bases). The sequenced sample was axillary lymph node tissue. This clonotype originated in a female donor with breast cancer. Some clones in this sample may be carry-over from other donors' samples. The DNA for the CDR3 is TGCAGTGCTAGTCGGGACAACACTAACTATGGCTACACCTTC. Translated, it gives CSASRDNTNYGYTF.